This T cell receptor beta chain appears in the sequencing data of a study of T cell responses to AZD1222 COVID-19 vaccine. Sequencing used immunoSEQ multiplex PCR; TCRdb keeps in-frame clones, though not all of them. Among about 120,000 clones listed, roughly nine tenths were seen once. The CDR3 contains 13 residues. Germline CDR1 reads MNHEY; CDR2 reads SMNVEV (reference sequence). Germline trimming cut 5 bases from V and 4 bases from J; bases unmatched to any gene: 5. The chain links TRBV27 to TRBJ2-7; TRBD1 matches at 7 bases. The material sequenced was peripheral blood, taken on day 0 of AZD1222 vaccination. This TCR was sampled from an adult in good health. As DNA, the CDR3 is TGTGCCAGCAGTCGGGACAGAAAGTACGAGCAGTACTTC. It specifies CASSRDRKYEQYF.